This is a list of T cell receptor beta chains from one sample in a study of glioma-infiltrating T cells after dendritic cell vaccination. The table came from immunoSEQ multiplex PCR; TCRdb's copy has only in-frame clones and leaves some out. The profile shows roughly 85,000 clones, 85% of them singletons. The sample in question was blood, obtained after dendritic cell vaccination. These receptors were taken from a human donor with glioblastoma. CDR3s include the opening cysteine and the closing phenylalanine or tryptophan. D genes are given only for firm matches.

NA,TRBV7-6,CASRGGYNEQFF
NA,TRBV9,CASNAPERSTTGYGYTF
NA,TRBV4-1,CASSQYTGITQYF
TRBD1,TRBV6-4,CASSATAQGGDTQYF
TRBD1,TRBV7-2,CASSLRDRDGYTF
TRBD2,TRBV7-3,CASSLEHSGGAGETQYF
NA,TRBV7-8,CASSPRGRGQGLSPLHF
NA,TRBV11-2,CASSSKQPTSSHEQYF
NA,TRBV6-5,CASRTSVLGGGELFF
TRBD1,TRBV7-2,CASSLRDRGYNEQFF
NA,TRBV5-4,CASSLKSAGRATQYF
TRBD1,TRBV4-1,CASSQWTGVYGYTF
NA,TRBV19,CASMSPGPQHF
TRBD1,TRBV5-6,CASSTGQAIYGYTF
TRBD1,TRBV19,CASRDQGAISNQPQHF
NA,TRBV28,CASSGGEAYEQYF
NA,TRBV6-1,CASSGQSGADTQYF
TRBD2,TRBV7-8,CASSLRASGSGELFF
TRBD1,TRBV5-4,CASSLDGTGLNEKLFF
NA,TRBV18,CASSPVGQIQSPLHF
TRBD1,TRBV11-2,CASSINRGSSTDTQYF
TRBD1,TRBV5-1,CASSLEQGGEKLFF
NA,TRBV15,CATSRDTYEQYF
TRBD1,TRBV4-3,CASSQHGGDREGSPLHF
TRBD2,TRBV11-3,CASSLGRGSTDTQYF
TRBD1,TRBV5-6,CASSLTGTGNEQYF
NA,TRBV11-2,CASSLGWQGNEKLFF
TRBD2,TRBV27,CASSLGGDEQYF
NA,TRBV20-1,CSASRSQYF
NA,TRBV6-5,CASSYERGAEAFF
NA,TRBV7-3,CASSLIPLQGPTGELFF
NA,TRBV11-3,CASSLGLGAEAFF
TRBD1,TRBV5-4,CASSWAQGAGTEAFF
TRBD2,TRBV4-2,CASSQDEAGGSYEQYF
TRBD1,TRBV6-6,CASSRDRDSGYTF